One and the same sample provided the 11 T cell receptor beta chains below, sequenced in a study of beta chain features in type 1 diabetes. Every isolated RNA sample was fully reverse transcribed, so sequencing captured expressed TCRB transcripts. This table comes from immunoSEQ multiplex PCR, and its TCRdb copy is limited to in-frame clones, with some not included. The sample has 900,000 or so clones; 15% to 20% are singletons. Sequenced sample: naive CD4+ T cells from blood. The receptors here all came from a woman between 18 and 30 years old in good health.

This clone was seen more than once but under ten times. This chain joins TRBV5-8 and TRBJ1-5; tentative D call: TRBD1 (6 bases). The CDR3 sequence is 17 residues long. With 0 bases removed from V and 3 bases from J, the gap between germline ends came to 16 bases. Germline V gene data show CDR1 as SGHTS and CDR2 as YDEGEE. CDR3 in amino acids: CASSLAPGDPSNQPQHF. The CDR3 nucleotides are TGTGCCAGCAGCTTGGCCCCAGGGGATCCCTCCAATCAGCCCCAGCATTTT.

In this sample, this clone turned up a few times. V gene TRBV11-3 combines with J gene TRBJ2-1; 8 nucleotides match TRBD2. The CDR3 sequence is 13 residues long. With 5 bases clipped from V and 8 bases from J, the junction kept 5 bases outside the gene matches. The germline V gene has CDR1 SGHNT and CDR2 YENEEA. CDR3 sequence: CASSAGGADEQFF. CDR3 bases: TGTGCCAGCAGCGCGGGGGGCGCGGATGAGCAGTTCTTC.

V usage is TRBV27 and J usage is TRBJ2-3, with D unresolved. Trimming removed 4 bases at V and 5 bases at J, with 16 bases between. The germline gives CDR1 MNHEY, CDR2 SMNVEV (reference sequence). CDR3 size: 15 residues. In nucleotides, the CDR3 is TGTGCCAGCAGTTCTAGATTCTCTCGGATAGATACGCAGTATTTT. Translating gives CASSSRFSRIDTQYF.

This clone was recorded a few times. The V gene is TRBV7-9, the J gene TRBJ2-6; 11 bases line up with TRBD1. The CDR3 is 17 amino acids. Per germline, CDR1 SEHNR and CDR2 FQNEAQ (reference sequence). After removal of 7 bases from V and 0 bases from J, the junction contained 5 bases not matched to a gene. The CDR3 loop reads CASTWGTGGSGANVLTF. DNA for the CDR3: TGTGCCAGCACTTGGGGGACAGGGGGCTCTGGGGCCAACGTCCTGACTTTC. The whole variable domain, filled in from reference TRBV7-9 and TRBJ2-6, reads DTGVSQNPRHKITKRGQNVTFRCDPISEHNRLYWYRQTLGQGPEFLTYFQNEAQLEKSRLLSDRFSAERPKGSFSTLEIQRTEQGDSAMYLCASTWGTGGSGANVLTFGAGSRLTVL.

This clone occurred a few times. The CDR3 DNA reads TGTGCCAGCAGCCAATACGGGTCCACAGATACGCAGTATTTT. It yields the protein CASSQYGSTDTQYF. The chain recombines TRBV5-4 with TRBJ2-3; D is unclear. Germline V CDR1 and CDR2: SGHNT, YYREEE (reference sequence). This CDR3 comprises 14 residues. The germline V and J ends were trimmed by 4 bases and 2 bases, with 11 bases remaining between them.

The rearrangement joins TRBV4-3 to TRBJ1-2, with D perhaps TRBD1 (5 bases). Germline CDR1 and CDR2: LGHNA and YSLEER. Trimming pared 0 bases from V and 3 bases from J, leaving 11 bases between. There are 15 residues in the CDR3. The CDR3 nucleotides read TGCGCCAGCAGCCAAGATTCAGGGATCTACTATGGCTACACCTTC. It codes for CASSQDSGIYYGYTF.

This clone was recorded once. This rearrangement joins TRBV19 to TRBJ2-2, with D tentatively TRBD2 (6 bases). The CDR3 consists of 17 residues. Trimming pared 0 bases from V and 0 bases from J, leaving 11 bases between. The germline V gene has CDR1 LNHDA and CDR2 SQIVND (reference sequence). CDR3 bases: TGTGCCAGTAGTATAGATGATAGCGGCCCGAACACCGGGGAGCTGTTTTTT. Its protein product is CASSIDDSGPNTGELFF.

This chain joins TRBV28 and TRBJ2-2; 9 nucleotides align to TRBD2. After removal of 9 bases from V and 7 bases from J, the junction contained 6 bases not matched to a gene. Germline V lookup: CDR1 MDHEN, CDR2 SYDVKM. CDR3 length: 13 residues. CDR3 coding DNA: TGTGCCAGTCTTAGCGGGAGAGGCGGGGAGCTGTTTTTT. This translates into CASLSGRGGELFF.

The V and J genes are TRBV5-1 and TRBJ2-5; TRBD1 might be the D (5 bases). Germline-derived CDR1 and CDR2 are SGHRS and YFSETQ. The CDR3 spans 16 residues. Trimming cost V 1 base and J 1 base, with 14 bases left between them. The CDR3: CASSLRWGAPQETQYF. The CDR3 DNA reads as TGCGCCAGCAGCTTGAGATGGGGCGCCCCCCAAGAGACCCAGTACTTC.

This clone was recorded once. CDR3 in DNA: TGTGCCAGCAGCTTAGGGGACGAGACAGCTAACTATGGCTACACCTTC. This encodes CASSLGDETANYGYTF. The rearrangement links TRBV7-9 to TRBJ1-2, with D tentatively TRBD1 (5 bases). Looked up from germline, CDR1 is SEHNR and CDR2 is FQNEAQ (reference sequence). There are 16 residues in the CDR3. The germline V and J ends were trimmed by 1 base and 0 bases, with 12 bases remaining between them.

This clone came up a few times. CDR3 sequence (DNA): TGTGCCAGCAGCTTCCAACAGGGGGATACGCAGTATTTT. The encoded protein is CASSFQQGDTQYF. The chain links TRBV7-3 to TRBJ2-3, with 7 bases that match TRBD1. The V gene end was trimmed by 3 bases and the J gene end by 6 bases; junction bases not matched to a gene: 3. This CDR3 has 13 amino acids. CDR1 SGHTA and CDR2 FQGTGA come from the germline V gene.